This T cell receptor beta chain stems from a study of blood T cell repertoires in COVID-19. Study-level background: The samples span acute and convalescent COVID-19 from the United States, Italy and Spain. Nucleic acid was either cDNA or gDNA, and it came from T cells, B-cell-depleted T cells, or PBMCs.

Per the authors' pipeline: Reference gene primer amplification in the assay estimated nucleated cell counts. The table came from immunoSEQ multiplex PCR; TCRdb's copy has only in-frame clones and leaves some out. The V and J calls and clone size come from that table; D and trimming were worked out from the DNA. The table lists tens of thousands of clones, 90% of them singletons, with about 6.3% in the top ten. Seattle cases were enrolled at active infection and followed longitudinally. V was clipped by 4 bases and J by 6 bases; unmatched bases: 6. Per germline, CDR1 SGHTA and CDR2 FQGNSA. This CDR3 comprises 14 residues.

The J gene is TRBJ1-5, the V gene TRBV7-2, with 7 bases fitting TRBD1. The TCR was taken from a man between 18 and 35 years old with COVID-19, enrolled during active disease. The sample consisted of peripheral blood. The CDR3 nucleotides read TGTGCCAGCAGCTACAGGGGCCCCGGTCAGCCCCAGCATTTT. Translation: CASSYRGPGQPQHF.